This is a list of T cell receptor beta chains from one sample in a study of blood T cell repertoires in COVID-19. Profiled with immunoSEQ multiplex PCR; TCRdb holds only in-frame clones, not every one. There are a few hundred thousand clones in the sample; about 89% occur only once, and around 7.8% lies in the top ten. The sequenced sample consisted of peripheral blood. The receptors were gathered from a woman between 45 and 60 years old who had recovered from COVID-19. Each CDR3 is given with its conserved first and last residue. Fields, in order: CDR3 DNA, CDR3 protein, V gene, D gene, J gene, clone size. The D gene is left open where the match is weak. Clone size appears in some rows only: once, few, many, or a class for an expanded clone.

CDR3nt: TGTGCCAGCAGTTCCCCGACAGGGAACACTGAAGCTTTCTTT
CDR3aa: CASSSPTGNTEAFF
v_gene: TRBV25-1
d_gene: -
j_gene: TRBJ1-1
abundance: -

CDR3nt: TGTGCCAGCAGCCAAGATGGTCGGACACCACCTTATGGCTACACCTTC
CDR3aa: CASSQDGRTPPYGYTF
v_gene: TRBV4-2
d_gene: -
j_gene: TRBJ1-2
abundance: -

CDR3nt: TGTGCCAGCAGCAAACACAGCGGGGGAGGCAATGAGCAGTTCTTC
CDR3aa: CASSKHSGGGNEQFF
v_gene: TRBV21-1
d_gene: -
j_gene: TRBJ2-1
abundance: -

CDR3nt: TGTGCCAGCAGTTTATCGGGGGGCGCGGGGAATTCACCCCTCCACTTT
CDR3aa: CASSLSGGAGNSPLHF
v_gene: TRBV28
d_gene: -
j_gene: TRBJ1-6
abundance: -

CDR3nt: TGTGCCAGCAGTTTTTATCCAGGGGAGGCTTTCTTT
CDR3aa: CASSFYPGEAFF
v_gene: TRBV28
d_gene: -
j_gene: TRBJ1-1
abundance: once

CDR3nt: TGTGCCAGCAGCATCCCCCCAGGGCCCCCCTACGAGCAGTACTTC
CDR3aa: CASSIPPGPPYEQYF
v_gene: TRBV7-8
d_gene: -
j_gene: TRBJ2-7
abundance: -

CDR3nt: TGTGCCACCAGCGGCCGACTCGGCGGGGTCACCGGGGAGCTGTTTTTT
CDR3aa: CATSGRLGGVTGELFF
v_gene: TRBV15
d_gene: -
j_gene: TRBJ2-2
abundance: -

CDR3nt: TGTGCCAGCAGCTTACGAAGGGACAGTGGCGGGGAAAAACTGTTTTTT
CDR3aa: CASSLRRDSGGEKLFF
v_gene: TRBV7-9
d_gene: TRBD1
j_gene: TRBJ1-4
abundance: -

CDR3nt: TGTGCCAGCAACGAGGGGGCGCGGGGCTACACCTTC
CDR3aa: CASNEGARGYTF
v_gene: TRBV7-2
d_gene: TRBD1
j_gene: TRBJ1-2
abundance: -

CDR3nt: TGCGCCAGCAGTCCCCACGGACTAGCGGGACCGGGGGAGCAGTACTTC
CDR3aa: CASSPHGLAGPGEQYF
v_gene: TRBV5-1
d_gene: TRBD2
j_gene: TRBJ2-7
abundance: -

CDR3nt: TGCGCCAGCAGCCAGCACAGGGGGGTTGGGGAAAAACTGTTTTTT
CDR3aa: CASSQHRGVGEKLFF
v_gene: TRBV4-1
d_gene: TRBD1
j_gene: TRBJ1-4
abundance: -

CDR3nt: TGTGCCAGCACACAGGGGTTGGGTGGCTACACCTTC
CDR3aa: CASTQGLGGYTF
v_gene: TRBV5-6
d_gene: TRBD1
j_gene: TRBJ1-2
abundance: -

CDR3nt: TGTGCCAGCAGCCCTAAGTCATGGAGGGCCGAAGAGACCCAGTACTTC
CDR3aa: CASSPKSWRAEETQYF
v_gene: TRBV6-6
d_gene: -
j_gene: TRBJ2-5
abundance: -

CDR3nt: TGTGCCAGCAGCTTCGGGACAGGGTTGAACACTGAAGCTTTCTTT
CDR3aa: CASSFGTGLNTEAFF
v_gene: TRBV5-4
d_gene: TRBD1
j_gene: TRBJ1-1
abundance: -

CDR3nt: TGTGCCAGTTCAGGGGGCCTCACTGAAGCTTTCTTT
CDR3aa: CASSGGLTEAFF
v_gene: TRBV28
d_gene: TRBD1
j_gene: TRBJ1-1
abundance: -

CDR3nt: TGCGCCAGCAGCGGGGACAGGGGCGGCCCTGAGACCCAGTACTTC
CDR3aa: CASSGDRGGPETQYF
v_gene: TRBV10-1
d_gene: TRBD1
j_gene: TRBJ2-5
abundance: -

CDR3nt: TGCGCCAGCAGCTTCCAGTACACCGGGGAGCTGTTTTTT
CDR3aa: CASSFQYTGELFF
v_gene: TRBV5-1
d_gene: -
j_gene: TRBJ2-2
abundance: -

CDR3nt: TGTGCCAGCAGCTCTCTCCTTTCCTACGAGCAGTACTTC
CDR3aa: CASSSLLSYEQYF
v_gene: TRBV7-2
d_gene: -
j_gene: TRBJ2-7
abundance: -

CDR3nt: TGTGCCAGCAGCCCGAACACGAACACTGAAGCTTTCTTT
CDR3aa: CASSPNTNTEAFF
v_gene: TRBV11-2
d_gene: -
j_gene: TRBJ1-1
abundance: few

CDR3nt: TGTGCCAGCAGCTTACTTGCACAGTCGTCCTACGAGCAGTACTTC
CDR3aa: CASSLLAQSSYEQYF
v_gene: TRBV11-2
d_gene: -
j_gene: TRBJ2-7
abundance: few

CDR3nt: TGTGCCAGCAGTGAGGGGACAGAAGTTGAAGCTTTCTTT
CDR3aa: CASSEGTEVEAFF
v_gene: TRBV28
d_gene: TRBD1
j_gene: TRBJ1-1
abundance: once

CDR3nt: TGTGCCAGCCTAAACGGGGCCGGGGGTGAAAAACTGTTTTTT
CDR3aa: CASLNGAGGEKLFF
v_gene: TRBV19
d_gene: -
j_gene: TRBJ1-4
abundance: -

CDR3nt: TGTGCCAGCAGTGAAACGGCTAGCGGGATGAGCTCCTACAATGAGCAGTTCTTC
CDR3aa: CASSETASGMSSYNEQFF
v_gene: TRBV2
d_gene: TRBD2
j_gene: TRBJ2-1
abundance: -

CDR3nt: TGTGCCAGCAGTGAATGGACAGGGCATCAGCCCCAGCATTTT
CDR3aa: CASSEWTGHQPQHF
v_gene: TRBV6-1
d_gene: TRBD1
j_gene: TRBJ1-5
abundance: -

CDR3nt: TGTGCCAGCAGTAACCGGGACAGGGTTCAAGAGACCCAGTACTTC
CDR3aa: CASSNRDRVQETQYF
v_gene: TRBV6-5
d_gene: TRBD1
j_gene: TRBJ2-5
abundance: -

CDR3nt: TGTGCCAGCAGCTCCGGGACTAGCGGGAGGTACCAAGAGACCCAGTACTTC
CDR3aa: CASSSGTSGRYQETQYF
v_gene: TRBV7-8
d_gene: TRBD2
j_gene: TRBJ2-5
abundance: -

CDR3nt: TGCAGCGTTTCACAGGGGGGAAATTCACCCCTCCACTTT
CDR3aa: CSVSQGGNSPLHF
v_gene: TRBV29-1
d_gene: TRBD1
j_gene: TRBJ1-6
abundance: -

CDR3nt: TGTGCCAGCAGGCCCGTAGCGGGGGGAATATACGAGCAGTACTTC
CDR3aa: CASRPVAGGIYEQYF
v_gene: TRBV27
d_gene: TRBD2
j_gene: TRBJ2-7
abundance: -

CDR3nt: TGTGCCAGCAGCCGGGCGGGGTGGGTCGAGCAGTACTTC
CDR3aa: CASSRAGWVEQYF
v_gene: TRBV5-6
d_gene: -
j_gene: TRBJ2-7
abundance: -